This T cell receptor (beta chain) was recovered during a study of cytomegalovirus exposure and HLA in healthy donors. Findings of the study overall: More than 15,000 TCR beta sequences were associated with HLA alleles at 0.05 false discovery rate in a later analysis. Later work found most CMV-associated TCR beta chains apparently HLA-restricted. The listing of some 170 TCR beta chains classed them as cytomegalovirus-associated.

The study sampled nominally healthy donors, though unrecorded immune exposures were likely. With 60 Vbeta and 13 Jbeta primers, the PCR was carried out. The data were produced by immunoSEQ multiplex PCR, yet TCRdb's version contains in-frame clones alone and is incomplete. This sample carries some 100,000 clones, more than 70% of them seen once, and the ten largest clones take about 16%. Worth noting for this clone: Its antigen remains unidentified.

The V end lost 1 base, the J end lost 5 bases, and 18 bases lay between the germline ends. Germline-derived CDR1 and CDR2 are SGHRS and YFSETQ. The CDR3 extends over 16 amino acids. Material: PBMCs. The chain joins TRBV5-1 to TRBJ1-1, with D perhaps matching TRBD1 (5 bases). The receptor's source is a man aged 50 to 60 in good health and CMV-seropositive. CDR3 in amino acids: CASSLFSGGGGTEAFF. CDR3 nucleotide sequence: TGCGCCAGCAGCTTGTTCTCTGGGGGAGGAGGGACTGAAGCTTTCTTT.